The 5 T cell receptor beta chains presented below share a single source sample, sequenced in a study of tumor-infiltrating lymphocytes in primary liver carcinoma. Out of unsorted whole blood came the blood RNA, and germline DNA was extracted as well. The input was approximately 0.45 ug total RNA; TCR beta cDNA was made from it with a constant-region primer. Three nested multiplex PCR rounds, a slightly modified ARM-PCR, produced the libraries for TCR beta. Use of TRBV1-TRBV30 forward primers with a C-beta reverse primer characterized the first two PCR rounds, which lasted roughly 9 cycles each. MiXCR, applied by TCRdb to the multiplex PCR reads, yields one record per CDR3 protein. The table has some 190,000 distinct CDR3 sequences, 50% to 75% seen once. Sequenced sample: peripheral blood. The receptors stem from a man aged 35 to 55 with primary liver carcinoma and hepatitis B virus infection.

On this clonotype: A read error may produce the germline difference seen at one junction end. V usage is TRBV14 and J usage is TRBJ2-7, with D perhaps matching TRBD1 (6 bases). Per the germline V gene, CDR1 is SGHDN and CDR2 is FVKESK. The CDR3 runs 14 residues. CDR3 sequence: CDSSQDWTAYEQYF. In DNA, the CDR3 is TGTGACAGCAGCCAAGATTGGACAGCCTACGAGCAGTACTTC.

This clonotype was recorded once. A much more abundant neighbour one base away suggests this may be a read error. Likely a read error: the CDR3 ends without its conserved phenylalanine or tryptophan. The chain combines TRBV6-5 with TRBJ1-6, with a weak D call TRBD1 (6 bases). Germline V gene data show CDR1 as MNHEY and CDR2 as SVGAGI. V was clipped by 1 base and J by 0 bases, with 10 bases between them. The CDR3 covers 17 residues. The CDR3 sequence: CASSYLLRGSYNSPLHS. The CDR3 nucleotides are TGTGCCAGCAGTTACTTACTCAGGGGCTCCTATAATTCACCCCTCCACTCT.

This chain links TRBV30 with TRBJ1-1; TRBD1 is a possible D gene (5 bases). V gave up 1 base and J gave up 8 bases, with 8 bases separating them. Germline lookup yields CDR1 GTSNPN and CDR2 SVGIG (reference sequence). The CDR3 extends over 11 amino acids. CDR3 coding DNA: TGTGCCTGGAGTGCCGGGGGAGAAGCTTTCTTT. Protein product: CAWSAGGEAFF. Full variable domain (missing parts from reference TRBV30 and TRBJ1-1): SQTIHQWPATLVQPVGSPLSLECTVEGTSNPNLYWYRQAAGRGLQLLFYSVGIGQISSEVPQNLSASRPQDRQFILSSKKLLLSDSGFYLCAWSAGGEAFFGQGTRLTVV.

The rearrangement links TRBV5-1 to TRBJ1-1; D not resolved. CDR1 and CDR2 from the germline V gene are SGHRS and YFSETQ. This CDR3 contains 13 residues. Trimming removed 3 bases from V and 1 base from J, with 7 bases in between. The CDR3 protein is CASSSEWNTEAFF. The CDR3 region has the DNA TGCGCCAGCAGCTCGGAGTGGAACACTGAAGCTTTCTTT.

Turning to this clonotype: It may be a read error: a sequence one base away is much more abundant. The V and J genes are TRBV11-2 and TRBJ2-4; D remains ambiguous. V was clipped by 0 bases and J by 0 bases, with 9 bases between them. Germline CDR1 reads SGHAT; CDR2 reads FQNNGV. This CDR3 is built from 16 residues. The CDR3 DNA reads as TGTGCCAGCAGCTTAGAGTGGTGGGGAGCCAAAAACATTCAGTACTTC. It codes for CASSLEWWGAKNIQYF.